This TCR beta chain was sequenced in a study of identical twins. Notes on the study in general: An excess of low generation probability was shown by twin-shared out-of-frame alpha sequences.

One entry per CDR3 protein, called by TCRdb with MiXCR from the 5' RACE reads. The table has fewer than 900,000 distinct CDR3 sequences, about 18% seen once; the top ten hold around 12%. V was pared by 3 bases and J by 4 bases, with 7 bases of the junction left unmatched. This CDR3 region has 15 residues. Germline CDR1 LGHNA, CDR2 YSLEER. Worth noting for this clonotype: Antigen: not known.

The data were also submitted as part of a second study, on T cells expressing NK-cell markers. Per that paper: One observes that, in several donors, these clonotypes were also the leading ones within the CD3+CD56-NKG2C+ fraction.

The rearrangement joins TRBV4-3 to TRBJ2-7; the match to TRBD1 covers 9 bases. The receptor was isolated from a woman aged 18 to 35 in good health. The sequencing input was PBMCs. The CDR3 sequence is CASSQERDRAYEQYF. Written as DNA, the CDR3 is TGCGCCAGCAGCCAGGAGAGGGACAGGGCGTACGAGCAGTACTTC.